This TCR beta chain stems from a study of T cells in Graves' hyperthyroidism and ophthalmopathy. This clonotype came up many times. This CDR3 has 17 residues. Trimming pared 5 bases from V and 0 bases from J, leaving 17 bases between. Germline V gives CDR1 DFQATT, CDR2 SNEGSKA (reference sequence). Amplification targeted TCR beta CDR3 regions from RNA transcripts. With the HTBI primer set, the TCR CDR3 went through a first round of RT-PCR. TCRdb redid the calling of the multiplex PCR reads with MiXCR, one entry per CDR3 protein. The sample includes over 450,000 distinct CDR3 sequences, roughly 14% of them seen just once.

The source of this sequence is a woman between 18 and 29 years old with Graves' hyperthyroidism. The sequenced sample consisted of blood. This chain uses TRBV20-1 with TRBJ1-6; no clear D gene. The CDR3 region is CSAGKFSESSYNSPLHF. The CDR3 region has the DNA TGCAGTGCTGGGAAGTTTTCAGAGAGCTCCTATAATTCACCCCTCCACTTT.